There are many counts of the clone carrying this T cell receptor beta chain. The antigen is undetermined. Assay: immunoSEQ multiplex PCR; the TCRdb copy retains only in-frame clones and omits some. The sample includes around 35,000 clones, none of them occurring once. The sample originates from a study of T cells after posttransplantation cyclophosphamide. V was pared by 4 bases and J by 4 bases, with 5 bases of the junction left unmatched. The CDR3 loop spans 15 amino acids. Looked up from germline, CDR1 is SEHNR and CDR2 is FQNEAQ (reference sequence). Study-wide results and limits: Later blood repertoires were often dominated by clones from the donor CD8+ memory compartment. After PTCy, TRB diversity resembled that of CNI/methotrexate controls.

This chain uses TRBV7-9 with TRBJ1-4; 8 nucleotides align to TRBD1. Sequenced sample: PBMCs. The clonotype comes from a woman between 50 and 59 years old in good health and a related stem cell transplant donor. The chain's CDR3 is CASSSSRGLNEKLFF. The CDR3 DNA reads TGTGCCAGCAGCTCCTCCAGGGGGCTTAATGAAAAACTGTTTTTT.